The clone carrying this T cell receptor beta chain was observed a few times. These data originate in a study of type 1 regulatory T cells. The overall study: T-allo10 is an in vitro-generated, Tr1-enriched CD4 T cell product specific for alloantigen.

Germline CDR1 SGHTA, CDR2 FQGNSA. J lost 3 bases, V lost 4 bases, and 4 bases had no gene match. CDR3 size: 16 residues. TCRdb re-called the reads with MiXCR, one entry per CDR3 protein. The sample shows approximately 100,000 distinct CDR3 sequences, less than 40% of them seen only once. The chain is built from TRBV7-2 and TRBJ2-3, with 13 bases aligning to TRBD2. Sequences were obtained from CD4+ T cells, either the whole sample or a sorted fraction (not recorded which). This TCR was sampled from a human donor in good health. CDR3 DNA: TGTGCCAGCAGCTCCGGACTAGCGGGAGTTACAGATACGCAGTATTTT. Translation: CASSSGLAGVTDTQYF. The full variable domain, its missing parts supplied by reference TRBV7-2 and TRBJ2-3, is GAGVSQSPSNKVTEKGKDVELRCDPISGHTALYWYRQSLGQGLEFLIYFQGNSAPDKSGLPSDRFSAERTGGSVSTLTIQRTQQEDSAVYLCASSSGLAGVTDTQYFGPGTRLTVL.